One sample yielded the 21 T cell receptor beta chains listed below, sequenced in a study of T cells after yellow fever vaccination. TCRdb used MiXCR to reprocess the 5' RACE reads, holding one entry per CDR3 protein. Counted here are some 320,000 distinct CDR3 sequences, over 8.5% occurring once; the ten biggest clones make up approximately 3%. The sequences come from CD4+ T cells sorted from PBMCs, collected 45 days after the yellow fever booster vaccination. The receptors here all came from a man younger than 35 who received the YFV17D yellow fever vaccine.

The chain uses TRBV6-6 and TRBJ2-7; 8 bases align to TRBD1. Germline trimming cut 5 bases from V and 6 bases from J; bases unmatched to any gene: 3. The CDR3 length is 12 residues. Germline V gives CDR1 MNHNY, CDR2 SVGAGI (reference sequence). CDR3 bases: TGTGCCAGCAGTCAGGGGGCCGGCGAGCAGTACGTC. Protein: CASSQGAGEQYV.

A few counts support this clonotype. V usage is TRBV4-3 and J usage is TRBJ2-7; perhaps TRBD2 as D (6 bases). This CDR3 is 16 amino acids long. V lost 2 bases, J lost 2 bases, and 16 bases lay in between. Germline values: CDR1 LGHNA, CDR2 YSLEER. This CDR3 is CASSQLTEGVTYEQYV. In nucleotides, the CDR3 is TGCGCCAGCAGCCAACTCACGGAGGGAGTAACCTACGAGCAGTACGTC.

V and J are TRBV10-3 and TRBJ1-1; a possible D gene is TRBD1 (5 bases). The CDR3 is 16 residues long. Trimming took off 6 bases at V and 4 bases at J, with 21 bases between the two ends. Per germline, CDR1 ENHRY and CDR2 SYGVKD. CDR3 amino acids: CAIRLQVGSGGTEAFF. In DNA, the CDR3 is TGTGCCATCAGGCTACAGGTAGGAAGTGGTGGCACTGAAGCTTTCTTT.

This clonotype has only a few counts. The chain has TRBV5-1 and TRBJ1-5, with 7 bases aligning to TRBD1. The CDR3 runs 14 residues. Germline trimming cut 4 bases from V and 6 bases from J; bases unmatched to any gene: 7. The germline V gene has CDR1 SGHRS and CDR2 YFSETQ. DNA for the CDR3: TGCGCCAGCAGCCTTCAGGGGGTGGGTCAGCCCCAGCATTTT. Its protein product is CASSLQGVGQPQHF.

This clonotype was counted a single time. The J gene is TRBJ2-1, the V gene TRBV5-1, with D perhaps given as TRBD1 or TRBD2 (5 bases each). The germline gives CDR1 SGHRS, CDR2 YFSETQ. The CDR3 consists of 15 residues. V was trimmed by 4 bases and J by 4 bases, leaving 15 bases between them. The CDR3 loop reads CASSVRDRQYNEQFF. CDR3 nucleotide sequence: TGCGCCAGCAGCGTCCGGGACCGACAGTACAATGAGCAGTTCTTC.

This clonotype was counted a few times. V and J are TRBV9 and TRBJ1-2, with 9 nucleotides matching TRBD1. The CDR3 has 15 amino acids. Per the germline V gene, CDR1 is SGDLS and CDR2 is YYNGEE. V gave up 4 bases and J gave up 3 bases; unmatched junction bases: 7. Here the CDR3 DNA reads TGTGCCAGCAGCCCAAAAGGGGACAGGGACTATGGCTACACCTTC. This encodes CASSPKGDRDYGYTF.

This chain connects TRBV9 to TRBJ1-2; the D gene is possibly TRBD1 (6 bases). This CDR3 is 13 amino acids long. The V and J ends lost 2 bases and 8 bases respectively, with 13 bases between them. CDR1 SGDLS and CDR2 YYNGEE come from the germline V gene. Here the CDR3 reads CASSVQGISGYTF. CDR3 coding DNA: TGTGCCAGCAGCGTCCAGGGGATCAGCGGCTACACCTTC.

This clonotype was recorded a few times. The chain couples TRBV20-1 to TRBJ1-2, with a weak D call TRBD1 (5 bases). Trimming took 4 bases from V and 5 from J, leaving 20 bases between them. The CDR3 consists of 15 residues. Germline V CDR1 and CDR2: DFQATT, SNEGSKA (reference sequence). The CDR3, as DNA: TGCAGTGCTAACTTAAGGGGCGGGACGGCATATGGCTACACCTTC. Residues: CSANLRGGTAYGYTF.

The rearrangement joins TRBV7-2 to TRBJ2-3, with 8 bases aligning to TRBD2. The junction had 8 bases not matched to a gene; V was cut back by 0 bases and J by 6 bases. CDR1 is SGHTA, CDR2 FQGNSA, per germline. CDR3 length equals 16 residues. Written as DNA, the CDR3 is TGTGCCAGCAGCTTAGCACCTGCGGGGGGTTCGGATACGCAGTATTTT. As protein: CASSLAPAGGSDTQYF.

This clonotype was counted a few times. The chain combines TRBV4-1 with TRBJ2-1; 8 nucleotides match TRBD1. V trimming: 4 bases; J trimming: 10 bases; junction bases outside the gene matches: 9. Germline V gene data show CDR1 as MGHRA and CDR2 as YSYEKL. The CDR3 sequence is 14 residues long. For the CDR3, the DNA is TGCGCCAGCAGCCCCCTGGACAGGGTTGGCGAGCAGTTCTTC. It specifies CASSPLDRVGEQFF.

This clonotype was recorded a few times. This chain links TRBV5-1 with TRBJ1-6; the match to TRBD1 covers 7 bases. From germline, CDR1 is SGHRS and CDR2 YFSETQ. The CDR3 extends over 17 amino acids. V shed 4 bases and J 5 bases; nucleotides not matched to a gene: 12. CDR3 sequence: CASSPGVGGYNNSPLHF. DNA of the CDR3: TGCGCCAGCAGCCCCGGGGTAGGGGGCTACAATAATTCACCCCTCCACTTT.

The sample holds a few counts of this clonotype. The chain is built from TRBV20-1 and TRBJ1-4, with 9 bases identical to TRBD1. The CDR3 contains 14 residues. CDR1 and CDR2 (germline): DFQATT, SNEGSKA (reference sequence). J was trimmed by 4 bases and V by 6 bases; bases with no gene match: 6. Written as DNA, the CDR3 is TGCAGTGCCCCCAGGGACAGGGTTAATGAAAAACTGTTTTTT. Protein: CSAPRDRVNEKLFF.

This clonotype was seen a few times. The chain carries TRBV5-1 and TRBJ2-7; 7 positions agree with TRBD1. This CDR3 has 13 amino acids. The V gene end was trimmed by 4 bases and the J gene end by 7 bases; junction bases not matched to a gene: 8. The V gene's germline CDR1 is SGHRS and CDR2 YFSETQ. CDR3 region: CASSRMTGSEQYF. DNA for the CDR3: TGCGCCAGCAGCCGTATGACAGGGAGTGAGCAGTACTTC.

This clonotype occurred a few times. The chain uses TRBV7-3 and TRBJ1-4; D gene ambiguous. Germline CDR1 reads SGHTA; CDR2 reads FQGTGA. CDR3 length: 13 amino acids. V lost 5 bases and J 0 bases, leaving 4 bases between the germline ends. DNA for the CDR3: TGTGCCAGCAGCCGTGCAACTAATGAAAAACTGTTTTTT. It is translated as CASSRATNEKLFF.

This chain links TRBV7-2 with TRBJ1-1; D call uncertain. From germline, CDR1 is SGHTA and CDR2 FQGNSA. V was cut by 2 bases and J by 0 bases, with 7 bases left in between. This CDR3 region has 14 residues. CDR3 residues: CASSLRRMNTEAFF. DNA of the CDR3: TGTGCCAGCAGCTTACGCAGGATGAACACTGAAGCTTTCTTT.

This clonotype showed up just a few times. The V and J genes are TRBV11-2 and TRBJ2-7, with D possibly being TRBD1 (6 bases). The ends were cut back, 4 bases at V and 0 bases at J, with 13 bases in the middle. CDR3 length equals 15 residues. The germline CDR1 and CDR2 sequences are SGHAT and FQNNGV. The CDR3 sequence: CASSWGTGHSYEQYF. As DNA, the CDR3 is TGTGCCAGCAGCTGGGGGACGGGACACTCCTACGAGCAGTACTTC.

The chain recombines TRBV30 with TRBJ2-1; D is ambiguous. The CDR3 runs to 11 residues. In germline, CDR1 is GTSNPN, CDR2 SVGIG (reference sequence). Trimming removed 3 bases at V and 2 bases at J, with 2 bases between. The CDR3 reads CAWRAYNEQFF. CDR3 nucleotide sequence: TGTGCCTGGAGGGCCTACAATGAGCAGTTCTTC.

The rearrangement joins TRBV18 to TRBJ2-1; the match to TRBD2 covers 11 bases. The CDR3 contains 15 residues. Trimming removed 4 bases from V and 5 bases from J; junction bases left unmatched: 4. CDR1 is KGHSH and CDR2 is LQKENI in the germline V gene. CDR3 protein: CASSLRGLADNEQFF. The CDR3 region has the DNA TGTGCCAGCTCACTCCGGGGACTAGCGGACAATGAGCAGTTCTTC.

This clonotype was observed at least ten times. An end of the junction does not agree with germline; a read error may underlie this. The chain has TRBV7-9 and TRBJ2-7; 12 bases agree with TRBD1. The CDR3 totals 15 residues. The germline V gene has CDR1 SEHNR and CDR2 FQNEAQ (reference sequence). Here the CDR3 reads CASSVAGTGGLEQYF. The CDR3 nucleotides read TGTGCCAGCAGCGTAGCCGGGACAGGGGGCCTCGAGCAGTACTTC.

This clonotype showed up just a few times. V gene TRBV12-5 combines with J gene TRBJ1-5, with no clear D. The length of the CDR3 is 14 residues. Per germline, CDR1 LGHNT and CDR2 FRNRAP. The germline V and J ends were trimmed by 6 bases and 0 bases, with 9 bases remaining between them. The CDR3 loop is CASGSGLSNQPQHF. CDR3 nucleotides: TGTGCTAGTGGATCAGGTCTTAGCAATCAGCCCCAGCATTTT.

This clonotype was detected ten times or more. This sequence joins TRBV6-6 and TRBJ1-3; maybe TRBD1 (5 bases). The V and J ends lost 0 bases and 3 bases respectively, with 18 bases between them. Germline CDR1 and CDR2: MNHNY and SVGAGI (reference sequence). CDR3 size: 18 residues. The CDR3: CASSYSDGTSLGGNTIYF. Written as DNA, the CDR3 is TGTGCCAGCAGTTACTCCGACGGGACGTCCCTTGGTGGAAACACCATATATTTT.